In its sample, the clone carrying this T cell receptor (beta chain) was seen many times. Its antigen remains unidentified. The data were obtained in a study of T-cell reconstitution after alpha-beta-depleted transplantation in children. Whole-study findings and limits: Alpha-beta T cells present about two months after transplant were reported to originate from several hundred expanded graft clones. One year post-transplant, T-cell counts and diversity were largely derived from T cells produced anew. Some patients' high day-60 TCRbeta diversity was attributed to recipient cells surviving conditioning.

Unique molecular identifiers tagged the TCRbeta library. TCRdb passed the PCR reads through MiXCR, listing each CDR3 protein once. This sample carries approximately 200,000 distinct CDR3 sequences, around 5.9% of them seen once, and the ten largest clones take roughly 4.7%. The CDR3 contains 13 residues. Trimming cost V 1 base and J 6 bases, with 10 bases left between them. Looked up from germline, CDR1 is SQVTM and CDR2 is ANQGSEA. This TCR was sampled from a girl less than two years old with combined immunodeficiency, due to receive a stem cell transplant. The sequenced sample was PBMCs, obtained before TCRalphabeta/CD19-depleted stem cell transplant. The chain employs TRBV29-1 and TRBJ2-1; D is perhaps TRBD2 (5 bases). The CDR3 reads CSVEGLALNEQFF. In DNA form, the CDR3 reads TGCAGCGTTGAAGGCCTAGCCCTCAATGAGCAGTTCTTC.